This entry lists 8 T cell receptor beta chains sequenced from one sample in a study of CD8 T cells in ankylosing spondylitis. MiXCR, applied by TCRdb to the 5' RACE reads, yields one record per CDR3 protein. This sample carries about 340,000 distinct CDR3 sequences, roughly 20% of them seen once, and the ten largest clones take under 15%. What was sequenced was blood, either unsorted or a sorted T cell fraction (not recorded which). These receptors all stem from a male donor with ankylosing spondylitis or in good health (not recorded which).

This clonotype has a handful of counts. This rearrangement joins TRBV7-9 to TRBJ2-3; D gene uncertain. V lost 7 bases and J 8 bases, leaving 16 bases between the germline ends. This CDR3 has 13 amino acids. CDR1 SEHNR and CDR2 FQNEAQ come from the germline V gene (reference sequence). CDR3 nucleotide sequence: TGTGCCAGCACCCCAGGATCCGATCGTACGCAGTATTTT. Translating it yields CASTPGSDRTQYF.

This clonotype was observed a handful of times. V is TRBV12-3 or TRBV12-4 and J is TRBJ1-5; 7 bases are shared with TRBD1. The V segment lost 5 bases and the J segment 3 bases; nucleotides outside the gene matches: 4. This CDR3 has 14 amino acids. The CDR3 here is CASSPDRSNQPQHF. The CDR3 DNA is TGTGCCAGCAGTCCGGACAGGTCCAATCAGCCCCAGCATTTT.

This clonotype was observed a handful of times. The chain has TRBV6-2 or TRBV6-3 and TRBJ2-5; 8 nucleotides match TRBD2. The CDR3 contains 13 residues. Germline CDR1 is MNHEY and CDR2 is SVGEGT. Germline trimming cut 6 bases from V and 3 bases from J; bases unmatched to any gene: 3. CDR3 in DNA: TGTGCCAGCAGAGCGGGGGCCGAAGAGACCCAGTACTTC. Its translation is CASRAGAEETQYF.

In this sample, this clonotype turned up a few times. This sequence joins TRBV4-1 and TRBJ1-4; D is uncertain. Germline lookup yields CDR1 MGHRA and CDR2 YSYEKL. The ends were cut back, 1 base at V and 3 bases at J, with 9 bases in the middle. The CDR3 length is 15 residues. This CDR3 reads CASSQVQMANEKLFF. The DNA for the CDR3 is TGCGCCAGCAGCCAAGTACAGATGGCTAATGAAAAACTGTTTTTT.

The chain couples TRBV20-1 to TRBJ2-7; unclear D gene. The CDR3 runs 14 residues. V gave up 1 base and J gave up 0 bases, with 10 bases separating them. The germline V gene encodes CDR1 DFQATT and CDR2 SNEGSKA (reference sequence). CDR3 protein: CSARGVLASYEQYF. The CDR3 region has the DNA TGCAGTGCTAGAGGCGTCCTCGCCTCCTACGAGCAGTACTTC.

The chain is built from TRBV10-2 and TRBJ2-7, with D unclear. The V end was cut by 3 bases, the J end by 2 bases, with 8 bases between. CDR1 is WSHSY, CDR2 SAAADI, per germline. CDR3 length: 13 residues. The DNA of the CDR3 is TGCGCCAGCAGTGATGATGGGGCCTACGAGCAGTACTTC. Amino acid sequence: CASSDDGAYEQYF.

The gene calls are TRBV4-1 and TRBJ2-7; TRBD1 is a possible D gene (6 bases). The CDR3 is made up of 15 amino acids. Trimming stripped 1 base from V and 2 bases from J, with 12 bases between. Per germline, CDR1 MGHRA and CDR2 YSYEKL. CDR3 protein: CASSQVGQGPYEQYF. The CDR3 DNA sequence: TGCGCCAGCAGCCAAGTGGGCCAGGGGCCCTACGAGCAGTACTTC.

This clonotype showed up just a few times. DNA of the CDR3: TGCAGTGCCGGTGTCAGGGTAGCGGAGTACAATGAGCAGTTCTTC. Its protein is CSAGVRVAEYNEQFF. The V call is TRBV20-1, the J call TRBJ2-1; the D gene is possibly TRBD2 (6 bases). V dropped 6 bases and J dropped 4 bases, with 19 bases sitting between them. Germline V gene sequence: CDR1 DFQATT, CDR2 SNEGSKA (reference sequence). The CDR3 has 15 residues.